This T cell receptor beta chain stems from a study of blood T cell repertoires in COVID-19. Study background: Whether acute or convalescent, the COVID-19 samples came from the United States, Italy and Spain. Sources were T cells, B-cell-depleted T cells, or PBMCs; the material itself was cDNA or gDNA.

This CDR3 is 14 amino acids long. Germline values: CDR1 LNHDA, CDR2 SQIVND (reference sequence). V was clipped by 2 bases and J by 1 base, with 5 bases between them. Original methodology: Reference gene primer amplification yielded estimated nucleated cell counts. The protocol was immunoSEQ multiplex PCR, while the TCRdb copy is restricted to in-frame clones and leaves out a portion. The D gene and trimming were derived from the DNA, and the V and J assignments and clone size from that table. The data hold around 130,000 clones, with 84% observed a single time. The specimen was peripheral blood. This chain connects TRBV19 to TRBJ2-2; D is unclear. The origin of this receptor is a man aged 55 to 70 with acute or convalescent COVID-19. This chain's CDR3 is CASSIQLNTGELFF. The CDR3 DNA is TGTGCCAGTAGTATACAACTGAACACCGGGGAGCTGTTTTTT.